The rows below give T cell receptor beta chains drawn from one sample of a study of Ad26.COV2.S vaccination and SARS-CoV-2 variants. Sequenced by immunoSEQ multiplex PCR; TCRdb stores in-frame clones only, minus some. This sample has 440,000 or so clones, with around 91% found just once. Source: peripheral blood, taken in a trial of Ad26.COV2.S vaccine versus placebo. The receptor source for this set is a person aged 18-65 years who received the Ad26.COV2.S COVID-19 vaccine or a placebo. The CDR3 runs from the conserved cysteine through the conserved F or W. Each record gives: D gene, V gene, J gene, CDR3 length, clone size, CDR3 DNA, CDR3 protein. A D gene is named only where the DNA matches it firmly. Size tells how often a clone was seen (once, few, many) or the class of an expanded clone, and some rows leave it out.

.	TRBV3-1/TRBV3-2	TRBJ2-7	12	once	TGTGCCAGCAGCCAAAGAACAGGGGAGCAGTACTTC	CASSQRTGEQYF
TRBD1	TRBV2	TRBJ1-5	15	few	TGTGCCAGCACCTTGAACAGGGGGTACGATCAGCCCCAGCATTTT	CASTLNRGYDQPQHF
.	TRBV28	TRBJ2-7	13	once	TGTGCCAGCAGTGCCGTGCCGCGCGGCGAGCAGTACTTC	CASSAVPRGEQYF
TRBD1	TRBV7-2	TRBJ2-7	15	.	TGTGCCAGCAGCTTAGGAGAGGGACAGGGCTACGAGCAGTACTTC	CASSLGEGQGYEQYF
.	TRBV28	TRBJ1-2	12	once	TGTGCCAGCAGTTTCCCGGGGGTTGGCTACACCTTC	CASSFPGVGYTF
.	TRBV28	TRBJ1-4	14	.	TGTGCCAGCAGTCGGGACAACGACAAGGAAAAACTGTTTTTT	CASSRDNDKEKLFF
TRBD1	TRBV2	TRBJ1-4	16	.	TGTGCCAGCAGTGAAGGCCGGACAGGAGCTAATGAAAAACTGTTTTTT	CASSEGRTGANEKLFF
.	TRBV5-5	TRBJ1-6	15	.	TGTGCCAGCAGCCGGGATCCGACAAGTCACTCACCCCTCCACTTT	CASSRDPTSHSPLHF
.	TRBV12-3/TRBV12-4	TRBJ2-3	12	.	TGTGCCAGCGGAAACTGGGAATATACGCAGTATTTT	CASGNWEYTQYF
.	TRBV11-2	TRBJ2-3	15	once	TGTGCCAGCAGCGGCACGGGACTCGGAACAGATACGCAGTATTTT	CASSGTGLGTDTQYF
.	TRBV5-1	TRBJ2-5	18	once	TGCGCCAGCAGCTTGGCCCGGACTTCTGACCTCCGGACAGAGACCCAGTACTTC	CASSLARTSDLRTETQYF
.	TRBV6-2/TRBV6-3	TRBJ2-1	12	.	TGTGCCAGCAGTCCCCGTCTGGATGAGCAGTTCTTC	CASSPRLDEQFF
.	TRBV9	TRBJ1-1	13	.	TGTGCCAGCAGCGTAGAACAGAACACTGAAGCTTTCTTT	CASSVEQNTEAFF
.	TRBV18	TRBJ1-1	15	.	TGTGCCAGCTCACAGGCGGGGGGATTGAACACTGAAGCTTTCTTT	CASSQAGGLNTEAFF
.	TRBV5-6	TRBJ1-2	16	.	TGTGCCAGCAGCTTGGCTTCACGTCTATCTAACTATGGCTACACCTTC	CASSLASRLSNYGYTF
TRBD1	TRBV18	TRBJ2-3	14	few	TGTGCCAGCTCAGCAGGGACAGGCACAGATACGCAGTATTTT	CASSAGTGTDTQYF
.	TRBV3-1/TRBV3-2	TRBJ1-1	12	.	TGTGCCAGCAGCCTTGCGGGGGCGGAAGCTTTCTTT	CASSLAGAEAFF
.	TRBV7-9	TRBJ1-5	15	.	TGTGCCAGCAGCACGACAGAGAATAGCAATCAGCCCCAGCATTTT	CASSTTENSNQPQHF
.	TRBV13	TRBJ2-1	15	.	TGTGCCAGCAGCACCCGGGAGAACCCCTACAATGAGCAGTTCTTC	CASSTRENPYNEQFF
.	TRBV29-1	TRBJ2-2	12	.	TGCAGCGTTGAATGGGGTCGGGGGGAGCTGTTTTTT	CSVEWGRGELFF
TRBD2	TRBV27	TRBJ2-1	16	.	TGTGCCAGCAGTCAACAGCGGGAGCCTGCCTACAATGAGCAGTTCTTC	CASSQQREPAYNEQFF
.	TRBV24-1	TRBJ2-2	15	.	TGTGCCACCAGTGCCGTGGGGGAGTTGACCGGGGAGCTGTTTTTT	CATSAVGELTGELFF
.	TRBV11-2	TRBJ1-1	14	.	TGTGCCAGCAGGCGGGACACCCTGAACACTGAAGCTTTCTTT	CASRRDTLNTEAFF
TRBD2	TRBV6-5	TRBJ2-1	15	once	TGTGCCAGCAGTTACACTCAGCTAGCGGGAATTGAGCAGTTCTTC	CASSYTQLAGIEQFF
.	TRBV18	TRBJ2-1	13	.	TGTGCCAGCTCACCACCGGACAGCTATGAGCAGTTCTTC	CASSPPDSYEQFF
.	TRBV4-1	TRBJ2-1	13	.	TGCGCCAGCAGCCATGGATTGGTCAATGAGCAGTTCTTC	CASSHGLVNEQFF
TRBD1	TRBV5-6	TRBJ2-3	16	.	TGTGCCAGCAGCGGGGGGACAGGGGTTTACACAGATACGCAGTATTTT	CASSGGTGVYTDTQYF
.	TRBV27	TRBJ1-5	13	.	TGTGCCAGCAGTTTCGGGGTTAATCAGCCCCAGCATTTT	CASSFGVNQPQHF
.	TRBV12-3/TRBV12-4	TRBJ2-2	13	.	TGTGCCAGCAGTTTGGGGGTAAAGGGTGGGCTGTTTTTT	CASSLGVKGGLFF
.	TRBV6-2/TRBV6-3	TRBJ2-3	15	.	TGTGCCAGCAGTTACTCTAGCGAGCGCACAGATACGCAGTATTTT	CASSYSSERTDTQYF
TRBD1	TRBV5-1	TRBJ2-7	16	.	TGCGCCAGCAGCTTGGGTCTCCGGGACAGGGCCTACGAGCAGTACTTC	CASSLGLRDRAYEQYF
.	TRBV27	TRBJ1-6	15	.	TGTGCCAGCAGCCAGGCCAAGAGGGGCAATTCACCCCTCCACTTT	CASSQAKRGNSPLHF
.	TRBV7-9	TRBJ2-3	14	once	TGTGCCAGCAGCTTGGAAGTTAGCACAGATACGCAGTATTTT	CASSLEVSTDTQYF
TRBD2	TRBV15	TRBJ2-5	17	.	TGTGCCACCAGCAGAGATCGGGCTAGCGGATATCGGGAGACCCAGTACTTC	CATSRDRASGYRETQYF
.	TRBV9	TRBJ1-1	13	.	TGTGCCAGCAGCGTAGATGGGTACACTGAAGCTTTCTTT	CASSVDGYTEAFF
.	TRBV7-9	TRBJ2-2	14	.	TGTGCCAGCAGCTTATACTCCGACACCGGGGAGCTGTTTTTT	CASSLYSDTGELFF
TRBD2	TRBV5-4	TRBJ2-7	13	.	TGTGCCAGCAGCCGGGACTATTCCCACGAGCAGTACTTC	CASSRDYSHEQYF
.	TRBV12-3/TRBV12-4	TRBJ1-5	12	.	TGTGCCAGCAGTTTCCTACATCAGCCCCAGCATTTT	CASSFLHQPQHF
.	TRBV10-3	TRBJ2-3	13	.	TGTGCCATCAAGGACTACGACACAGATACGCAGTATTTT	CAIKDYDTDTQYF
.	TRBV3-1/TRBV3-2	TRBJ2-2	16	.	TGTGCCAGCAGCCTATCCCTCGGACAGACTACCGGGGAGCTGTTTTTT	CASSLSLGQTTGELFF
.	TRBV19	TRBJ1-1	17	.	TGTGCCAGTAGTCCTCGTGGTCAGGGGATAATGAACACTGAAGCTTTCTTT	CASSPRGQGIMNTEAFF
TRBD1	TRBV19	TRBJ2-3	14	.	TGTGCCAGTAGTATTACAGGGGCAAAAGATACGCAGTATTTT	CASSITGAKDTQYF
.	TRBV2	TRBJ1-2	13	.	TGTGCCAGCAGTGCGGAGGTGGGCTATGGCTACACCTTC	CASSAEVGYGYTF
.	TRBV15	TRBJ1-3	15	.	TGTGCCACCAGCAGCGCCGCCAGGGGAGGAAACACCATATATTTT	CATSSAARGGNTIYF
.	TRBV7-2	TRBJ2-4	17	.	TGTGCCAGCAGCTTAGGTGGACAGACCATAGCCAAAAACATTCAGTACTTC	CASSLGGQTIAKNIQYF
.	TRBV11-2	TRBJ1-1	15	.	TGTGCCAGCAGCTTAGAAGGGGTGGTAAGGACTGAAGCTTTCTTT	CASSLEGVVRTEAFF
TRBD1	TRBV27	TRBJ2-7	13	.	TGTGCCAGCAGGGGACAGGGGTCCTACGAGCAGTACTTC	CASRGQGSYEQYF
.	TRBV28	TRBJ1-4	14	.	TGTGCCAGCAGTTTGGGGGGAACTAATGAAAAACTGTTTTTT	CASSLGGTNEKLFF
.	TRBV30	TRBJ1-3	18	few	TGTGCCTGGAGTGTTTTTCAGGCAGGGCTAAGCTCTGGAAACACCATATATTTT	CAWSVFQAGLSSGNTIYF
TRBD2	TRBV7-6	TRBJ2-7	15	.	TGTGCCAGCAGCTTAGCGGAGCGGGGGTCCTACGAGCAGTACTTC	CASSLAERGSYEQYF
TRBD2	TRBV13	TRBJ2-2	16	.	TGTGCCAGCAGCTTAGGAGCGGGAGGCCATACCGGGGAGCTGTTTTTT	CASSLGAGGHTGELFF
.	TRBV28	TRBJ2-5	14	.	TGTGCCAGCGGGGCCGGGCGCCCCGGAGAGACCCAGTACTTC	CASGAGRPGETQYF
TRBD2	TRBV10-3	TRBJ2-6	16	.	TGTGCCACACGGGACTATCCAACCTCTGGGGCCAACGTCCTGACTTTC	CATRDYPTSGANVLTF
TRBD2	TRBV3-1/TRBV3-2	TRBJ2-7	15	.	TGTGCCAGCAGCCGCCCGACTAGCGGGACCTACGAGCAGTACTTC	CASSRPTSGTYEQYF
.	TRBV5-6	TRBJ2-3	13	.	TGTGCCAGCAGCTTTCCCGGCTCCGGTACGCAGTATTTT	CASSFPGSGTQYF
TRBD1	TRBV19	TRBJ1-5	13	.	TGTGCCAGTAGACAGGGGGCTTTTCAGCCCCAGCATTTT	CASRQGAFQPQHF